This TCR beta chain is from a study of T cell changes during pregnancy in multiple sclerosis. J gave up 0 bases and V 0 bases, and 8 bases lay outside the gene matches. Germline values: CDR1 SGDLS, CDR2 YYNGEE. The CDR3 consists of 19 residues. Measured with immunoSEQ multiplex PCR; TCRdb has only the in-frame clones, and not every one. The repertoire includes almost 50,000 clones, roughly nine tenths of them detected once, and about a tenth sits in the top ten. Sample: CD8+ T cells from peripheral blood mononuclear cells, taken after pregnancy. This chain joins TRBV9 and TRBJ2-2; 10 bases are a match to TRBD2. The source is a female donor with multiple sclerosis, enrolled in a pregnancy study. The CDR3 loop reads CASSVVSSGGLANTGELFF. CDR3 nucleotides: TGTGCCAGCAGCGTAGTATCTAGCGGGGGACTCGCGAACACCGGGGAGCTGTTTTTT.